The source of this T cell receptor beta chain is a study of patients and donors after allogeneic stem cell transplantation (dated by TCRdb to 2018 to 2020). The CDR3 covers 15 residues, taking in both the cysteine and the phenylalanine. Solely the CDR3 DNA is kept, with 45 bases framed from the first base. The germline V gene yields ENHRY for CDR1 and SYGVKD for CDR2. The junction carries 10 bases between V and J, which are trimmed by 3 bases and 1 base respectively. This clonotype has more than one count but fewer than ten. It has no known antigen specificity. Per-base qualities were not stored, and no clone one base away is much larger. To prepare the library, RT-PCR was applied. The reads were generated on a NextSeq 550. TCRdb reprocessing: public reads trimmed at Q25 with fastp, clones called with MiXCR, in-frame beta chains kept. Identical CDR3 proteins give one entry, which carries the most common genes and DNA. The table for this sample lists more than 150,000 distinct CDR3 sequences; approximately 24% of them were counted only once. The ten most abundant clones make up more than 25% of the sample.

Recombination joined TRBV10-3 with TRBJ1-5; a weak D assignment points to TRBD1 (5 bases agree). What was sequenced was blood, either unsorted or a sorted T cell fraction (not recorded which). This receptor was taken from a human donor who was either an allogeneic HSCT recipient or a stem cell or donor lymphocyte infusion donor (not recorded which). It is not recorded whose cells these are; they may come from a transplant donor. The nucleotide sequence reads TGTGCCATCAGTGATAATGGGGGAAGCAATCAGCCCCAGCATTTT. It codes for CAISDNGGSNQPQHF.